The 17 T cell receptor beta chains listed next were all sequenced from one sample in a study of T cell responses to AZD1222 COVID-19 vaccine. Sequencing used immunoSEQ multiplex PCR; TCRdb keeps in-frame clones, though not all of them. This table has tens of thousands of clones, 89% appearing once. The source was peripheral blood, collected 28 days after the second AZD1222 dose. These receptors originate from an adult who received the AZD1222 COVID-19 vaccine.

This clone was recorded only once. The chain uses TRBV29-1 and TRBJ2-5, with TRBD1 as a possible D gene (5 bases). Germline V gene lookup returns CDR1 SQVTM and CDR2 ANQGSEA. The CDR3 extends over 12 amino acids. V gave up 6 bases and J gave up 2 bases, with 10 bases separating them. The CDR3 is CSVDSPQETQYF. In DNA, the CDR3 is TGCAGCGTCGACAGCCCGCAAGAGACCCAGTACTTC.

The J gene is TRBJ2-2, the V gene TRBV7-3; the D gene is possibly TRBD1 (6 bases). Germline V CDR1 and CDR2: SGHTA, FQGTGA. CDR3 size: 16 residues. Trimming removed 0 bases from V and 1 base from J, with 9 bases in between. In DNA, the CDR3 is TGTGCCAGCAGCTTAACGGCCAGGGGGAACACCGGGGAGCTGTTTTTT. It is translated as CASSLTARGNTGELFF.

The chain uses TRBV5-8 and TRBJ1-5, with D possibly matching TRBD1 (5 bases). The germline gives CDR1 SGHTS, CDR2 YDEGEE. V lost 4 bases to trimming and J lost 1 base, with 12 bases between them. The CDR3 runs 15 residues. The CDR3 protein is CASSPTGGSNQPQHF. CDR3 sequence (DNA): TGTGCCAGCAGCCCGACGGGGGGAAGCAATCAGCCCCAGCATTTT.

The CDR3 DNA reads as TGTGCCAGCTCACCTCGGGGGTCTAATGAAAAACTGTTTTTT. Amino acid sequence: CASSPRGSNEKLFF. This rearrangement joins TRBV18 to TRBJ1-4, with D possibly matching TRBD1 (5 bases). Trimming stripped 3 bases from V and 3 bases from J, with 8 bases between. Germline-derived CDR1 and CDR2 are KGHSH and LQKENI. The CDR3 sequence is 14 residues long. Looking up the rest from reference TRBV18 and TRBJ1-4 gives the full variable domain: NAGVMQNPRHLVRRRGQEARLRCSPMKGHSHVYWYRQLPEEGLKFMVYLQKENIIDESGMPKERFSAEFPKEGPSILRIQQVVRGDSAAYFCASSPRGSNEKLFFGSGTQLSVL.

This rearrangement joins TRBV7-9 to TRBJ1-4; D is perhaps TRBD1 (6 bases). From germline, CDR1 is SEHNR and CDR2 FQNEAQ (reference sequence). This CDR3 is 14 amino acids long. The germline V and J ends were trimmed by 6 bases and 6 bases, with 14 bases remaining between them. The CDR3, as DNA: TGTGCCAGCAGTCCCGGGACACCCGATGAAAAACTGTTTTTT. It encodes CASSPGTPDEKLFF.

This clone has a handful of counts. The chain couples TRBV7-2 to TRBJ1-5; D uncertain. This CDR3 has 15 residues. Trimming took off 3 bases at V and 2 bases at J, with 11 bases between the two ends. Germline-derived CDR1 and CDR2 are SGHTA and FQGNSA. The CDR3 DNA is TGTGCCAGCAGCTTTGGGATGTCGGGCAATCAGCCCCAGCATTTT. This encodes CASSFGMSGNQPQHF.

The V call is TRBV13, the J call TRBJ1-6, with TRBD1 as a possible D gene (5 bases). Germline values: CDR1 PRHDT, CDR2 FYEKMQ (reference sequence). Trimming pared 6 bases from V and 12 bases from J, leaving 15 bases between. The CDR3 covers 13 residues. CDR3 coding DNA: TGTGCCAGCAGACTGGGACTCTTACTACCCCTCCACTTT. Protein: CASRLGLLLPLHF. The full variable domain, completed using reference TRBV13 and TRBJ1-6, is AAGVIQSPRHLIKEKRETATLKCYPIPRHDTVYWYQQGPGQDPQFLISFYEKMQSDKGSIPDRFSAQQFSDYHSELNMSSLELGDSALYFCASRLGLLLPLHFGNGTRLTVT.

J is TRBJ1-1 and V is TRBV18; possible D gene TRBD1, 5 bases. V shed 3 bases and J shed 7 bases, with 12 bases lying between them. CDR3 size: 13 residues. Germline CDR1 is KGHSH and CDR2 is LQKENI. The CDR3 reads CASSPSGAGEAFF. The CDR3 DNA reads TGTGCCAGCTCACCGTCCGGGGCCGGTGAAGCTTTCTTT.

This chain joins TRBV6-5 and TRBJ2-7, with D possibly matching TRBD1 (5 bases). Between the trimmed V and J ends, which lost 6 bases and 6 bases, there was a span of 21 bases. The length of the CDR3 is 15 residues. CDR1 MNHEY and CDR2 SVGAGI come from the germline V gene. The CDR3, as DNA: TGTGCCAGCAGAACAGGCTTGGGCCTCTGGGGCGAGCAGTACTTC. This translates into CASRTGLGLWGEQYF.

CDR3 amino acids: CASVQGANSPLHF. The CDR3 DNA follows: TGTGCCAGCGTACAGGGGGCAAATTCACCCCTCCACTTT. V usage is TRBV10-3 and J usage is TRBJ1-6; 9 nucleotides align to TRBD1. Germline V gene lookup returns CDR1 ENHRY and CDR2 SYGVKD. With V trimmed by 10 bases and J by 7 bases, 5 bases remained unmatched. The CDR3 is 13 amino acids.

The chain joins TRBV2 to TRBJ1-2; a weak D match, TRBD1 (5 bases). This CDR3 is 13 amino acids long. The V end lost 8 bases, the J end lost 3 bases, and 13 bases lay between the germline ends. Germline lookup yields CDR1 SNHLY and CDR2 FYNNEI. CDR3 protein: CASRQGDDYGYTF. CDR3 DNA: TGTGCCAGCCGCCAGGGAGATGACTATGGCTACACCTTC.

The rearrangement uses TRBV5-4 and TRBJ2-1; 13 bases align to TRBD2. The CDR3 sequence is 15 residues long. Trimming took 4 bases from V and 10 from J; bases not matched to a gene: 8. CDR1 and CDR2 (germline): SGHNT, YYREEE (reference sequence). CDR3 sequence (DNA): TGTGCCAGCAGCGGCGGACTAGCGGGGGCCCGAGAGCAGTTCTTC. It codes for CASSGGLAGAREQFF.

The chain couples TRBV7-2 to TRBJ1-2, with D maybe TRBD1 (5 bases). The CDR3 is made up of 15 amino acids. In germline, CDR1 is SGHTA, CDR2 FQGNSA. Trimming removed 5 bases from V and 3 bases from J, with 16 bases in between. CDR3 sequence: CASSAPRVGDYGYTF. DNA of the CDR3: TGTGCCAGCAGCGCCCCGCGGGTAGGGGACTATGGCTACACCTTC.

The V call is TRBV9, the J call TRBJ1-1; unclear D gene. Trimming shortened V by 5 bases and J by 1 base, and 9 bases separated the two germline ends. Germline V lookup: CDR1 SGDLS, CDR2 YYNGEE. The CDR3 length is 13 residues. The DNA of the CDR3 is TGTGCCAGCAGGTCAACACAGAACACTGAAGCTTTCTTT. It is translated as CASRSTQNTEAFF.

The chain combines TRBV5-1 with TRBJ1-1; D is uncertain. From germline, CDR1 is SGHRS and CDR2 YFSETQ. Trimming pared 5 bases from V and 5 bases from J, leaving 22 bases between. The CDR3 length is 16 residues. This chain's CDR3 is CASSPTIIGSGTEAFF. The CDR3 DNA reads TGCGCCAGCAGTCCTACCATTATTGGCTCGGGGACTGAAGCTTTCTTT. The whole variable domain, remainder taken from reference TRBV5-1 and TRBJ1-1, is KAGVTQTPRYLIKTRGQQVTLSCSPISGHRSVSWYQQTPGQGLQFLFEYFSETQRNKGNFPGRFSGRQFSNSRSEMNVSTLELGDSALYLCASSPTIIGSGTEAFFGQGTRLTVV.

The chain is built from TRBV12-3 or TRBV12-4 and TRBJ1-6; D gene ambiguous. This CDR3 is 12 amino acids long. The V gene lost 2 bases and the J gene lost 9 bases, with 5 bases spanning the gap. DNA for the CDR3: TGTGCCAGCAGTTTAAGTGGTTCACCCCTCCACTTT. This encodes CASSLSGSPLHF.

In DNA form, the CDR3 reads TGTGCCAGCAGCACGCAGGGGGTTGGAGCTTTCTTT. Its translation: CASSTQGVGAFF. This chain connects TRBV6-5 to TRBJ1-1; 7 nucleotides agree with TRBD1. Germline-derived CDR1 and CDR2 are MNHEY and SVGAGI. V gave up 6 bases and J gave up 10 bases; unmatched junction bases: 8. The length of the CDR3 is 12 residues.